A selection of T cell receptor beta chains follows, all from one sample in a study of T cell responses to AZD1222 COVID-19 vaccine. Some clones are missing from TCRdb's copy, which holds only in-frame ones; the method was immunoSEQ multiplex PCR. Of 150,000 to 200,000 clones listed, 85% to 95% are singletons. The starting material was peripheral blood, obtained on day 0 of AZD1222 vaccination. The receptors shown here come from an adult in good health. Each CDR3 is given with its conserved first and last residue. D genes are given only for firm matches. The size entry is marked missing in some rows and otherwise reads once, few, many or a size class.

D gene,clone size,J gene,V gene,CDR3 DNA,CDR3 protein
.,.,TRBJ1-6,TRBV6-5,TGTGCCAGCAATCTTCTAGGTGGTAGTTCACCCCTCCACTTT,CASNLLGGSSPLHF
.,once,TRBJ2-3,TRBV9,TGTGCCAGCAGTATGTCAGGTGGGAGCACAGATACGCAGTATTTT,CASSMSGGSTDTQYF
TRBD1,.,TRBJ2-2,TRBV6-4,TGTGCCAGCAGTCGGACAGGGCCCACCGGGGAGCTGTTTTTT,CASSRTGPTGELFF
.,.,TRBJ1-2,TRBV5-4,TGTGCCAGCAGCTTGTCAACAACATCCTATGGCTACACCTTC,CASSLSTTSYGYTF
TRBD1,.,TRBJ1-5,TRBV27,TGTGCCAGCAGTTTAGGGACAGCTTCGCTTCAGCCCCAGCATTTT,CASSLGTASLQPQHF
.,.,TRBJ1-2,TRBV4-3,TGCGCCAGCAGCCAAGATGGGGCAGTAAACTATGGCTACACCTTC,CASSQDGAVNYGYTF
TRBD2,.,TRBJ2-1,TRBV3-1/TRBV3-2,TGTGCCAGCAGCAAGACGACTAGCGTCTCCTCCTACAATGAGCAGTTCTTC,CASSKTTSVSSYNEQFF
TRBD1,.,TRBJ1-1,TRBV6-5,TGTGCCAGCATTCAGACAGGGACGGGAAAAGCTTTCTTT,CASIQTGTGKAFF
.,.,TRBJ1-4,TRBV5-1,TGCGCCAGCGGGAACGGACAGTCAGGTGAAAAACTGTTTTTT,CASGNGQSGEKLFF
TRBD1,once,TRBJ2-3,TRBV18,TGTGCCAGCTCACCACGGCCCGGCGGGACAGGAGGCGCAGATACGCAGTATTTT,CASSPRPGGTGGADTQYF
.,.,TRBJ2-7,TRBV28,TGTGCCAGCAGTCCCCCTACTCGGGCCTACGAGCAGTACTTC,CASSPPTRAYEQYF
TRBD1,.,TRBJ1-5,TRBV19,TGTGCCAGTAGCCGGACAGGGACCAATCAGCCCCAGCATTTT,CASSRTGTNQPQHF
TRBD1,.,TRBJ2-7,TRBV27,TGTGCCAGCCAGGACAGGGCGGACGAGCAGTACTTC,CASQDRADEQYF
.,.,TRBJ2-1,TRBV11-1,TGTGCCAGCAGCGACCCCAACAATGAGCAGTTCTTC,CASSDPNNEQFF
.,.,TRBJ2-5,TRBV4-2,TGTGCCAGCAGCCAAGAGCGAGACAACGGAGAGACCCAGTACTTC,CASSQERDNGETQYF
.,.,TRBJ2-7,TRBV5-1,TGCGCCAGCAGGGGTGGGACCCCCTACGAGCAGTACTTC,CASRGGTPYEQYF
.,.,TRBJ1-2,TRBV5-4,TGTGCCAGCCACGGGACGGCCGGCGCCTTAGAGGGCTACACCTTC,CASHGTAGALEGYTF
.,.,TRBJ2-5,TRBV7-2,TGTGCCAGCAGCCATCCGGGACGGCAAGAGACCCAGTACTTC,CASSHPGRQETQYF
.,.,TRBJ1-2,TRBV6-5,TGTGCCAGCAGTCCGGGAATCCCTTCTTGGGGCTACACCTTC,CASSPGIPSWGYTF
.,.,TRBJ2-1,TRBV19,TGTGCCAGTAGTATAGGGGGTGTCGGAATTCGGGCGGTGACGGGTGAGCAGTTCTTC,CASSIGGVGIRAVTGEQFF
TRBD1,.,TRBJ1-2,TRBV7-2,TGTGCCAGCAGCTACGGACCCGACAGGGGCTATGGCTACACCTTC,CASSYGPDRGYGYTF
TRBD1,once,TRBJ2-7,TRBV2,TGTGCCAGCAGTGAAGGGGACAGGGTTTGGCAGTACTTC,CASSEGDRVWQYF
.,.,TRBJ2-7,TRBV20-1,TGCAGTGCTAGTGAGGCTAGCGACCCCTACGAGCAGTACTTC,CSASEASDPYEQYF
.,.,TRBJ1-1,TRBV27,TGTGCCAGCCGGCTAGAGGGGGACACTGAAGCTTTCTTT,CASRLEGDTEAFF
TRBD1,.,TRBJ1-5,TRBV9,TGTGCCAGCAGCGCTGGACAGGGGGCCAATCAGCCCCAGCATTTT,CASSAGQGANQPQHF
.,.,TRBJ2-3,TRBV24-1,TGTGCCACCAGTGATTTTGGCAGGGGACGTAGTTCGTATACGCAGTATTTT,CATSDFGRGRSSYTQYF
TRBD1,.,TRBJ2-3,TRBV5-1,TGCGCCAGCAGCATCGGACAGGGAGTAGATACGCAGTATTTT,CASSIGQGVDTQYF
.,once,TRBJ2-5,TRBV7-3,TGTGCCAGCAGCTTAGACAGGAGGCAAGAGACCCAGTACTTC,CASSLDRRQETQYF